This T cell receptor (beta chain) was obtained from a study of T cells in Graves' hyperthyroidism and ophthalmopathy. TCR beta CDR3 region amplification was performed from RNA transcripts. A set of HTBI primers served as the primers for a first-round RT-PCR of the TCR CDR3. Using its own MiXCR run on the multiplex PCR reads, TCRdb lists one record per CDR3 protein. The sample lists over 450,000 distinct CDR3 sequences, roughly an eighth seen once, with roughly 17% in the top ten. Deletions cut 1 base from V and 5 bases from J, with 15 bases between. From germline, CDR1 is SEHNR and CDR2 FQNEAQ (reference sequence). This CDR3 is 16 amino acids long.

V is TRBV7-9 and J is TRBJ2-1; TRBD2 is a possible D gene (6 bases). Material: blood. This sequence originates from a woman aged 18-29 years with Graves' hyperthyroidism. CDR3 coding DNA: TGTGCCAGCAGCTTAGTTAGTCTCACGGGGGACAATGAGCAGTTCTTC. Its protein product is CASSLVSLTGDNEQFF. The full variable domain, with the rest looked up from reference TRBV7-9 and TRBJ2-1, is DTGVSQNPRHKITKRGQNVTFRCDPISEHNRLYWYRQTLGQGPEFLTYFQNEAQLEKSRLLSDRFSAERPKGSFSTLEIQRTEQGDSAMYLCASSLVSLTGDNEQFFGPGTRLTVL.